These 14 T cell receptor beta chains were all obtained from the same sample, sequenced in a study of CD8+ T cells in alopecia areata (dated by TCRdb to about 2018). Library preparation was by the immunoSEQ multiplex PCR assay. RNA was extracted from all samples and reverse transcribed into cDNA as template for TCR sequencing. TCRdb's version of the immuneACCESS table is confined to in-frame rearrangements and falls short of the full clone set. An unresolved V gene accounts for under half of the shortfall where checked; the remainder is of unknown origin. Recorded for this sample are 140,000 or so clones; 40% to 55% of them occurred a single time. The top ten constitute roughly 0.92% of the sample. The label giving this sample's time point can be read as: baseline before oral tofacitinib. The sequencing here drew on CD4+ T cells sorted from blood, taken at week 0. The receptors come from a human donor with alopecia areata.

The V gene is TRBV25-1, the J gene TRBJ2-7; the match to TRBD2 covers 7 bases. This CDR3 is 14 amino acids long. The germline V gene encodes CDR1 MGHDK and CDR2 SYGVNS. V dropped 1 base and J dropped 6; count of bases not matched to a gene: 6. CDR3 sequence: CASSESGGHAEQYF. The CDR3 DNA is TGTGCCAGCAGTGAATCGGGGGGTCACGCCGAGCAGTACTTC.

The genes are TRBV5-5 and TRBJ1-2, with 7 positions matching TRBD1. There are 13 residues in the CDR3. CDR1 is SGHKS and CDR2 is YYEKEE in the germline V gene (reference sequence). V gave up 7 bases and J gave up 7 bases; unmatched junction bases: 10. The CDR3 nucleotides are TGTGCCAGCGCCCGGGGACAGTCGGGTGGCTACACCTTC. It codes for CASARGQSGGYTF.

The CDR3 coding sequence is TGTGCCAGCAGTGCCTTATACGAGCAGTACTTC. Translating gives CASSALYEQYF. The chain employs TRBV25-1 and TRBJ2-7; no definite D call. This CDR3 has 11 amino acids. Between the trimmed V and J ends, which lost 4 bases and 4 bases, there was a span of 5 bases. Germline values: CDR1 MGHDK, CDR2 SYGVNS.

The chain couples TRBV30 to TRBJ2-3, with D unresolved. The CDR3 has 11 residues. CDR1 GTSNPN and CDR2 SVGIG come from the germline V gene (reference sequence). V was shortened by 5 bases and J by 4 bases, with 7 bases between the two germline ends. CDR3 nucleotide sequence: TGTGCCTGGGGAAGGGCAGATACGCAGTATTTT. Encoded protein: CAWGRADTQYF.

V and J are TRBV9 and TRBJ2-5; 7 bases match TRBD2. CDR1 is SGDLS, CDR2 YYNGEE, per germline. After removal of 0 bases from V and 2 bases from J, the junction contained 7 bases not matched to a gene. This CDR3 is 16 amino acids long. The CDR3 here is CASSVASSGYQETQYF. The CDR3 nucleotides are TGTGCCAGCAGCGTAGCTTCTAGCGGTTATCAAGAGACCCAGTACTTC.

This chain connects TRBV13 to TRBJ2-7; 9 nucleotides match TRBD2. The V segment lost 0 bases and the J segment 5 bases; nucleotides outside the gene matches: 8. This CDR3 is 16 amino acids long. Germline V CDR1 and CDR2: PRHDT, FYEKMQ (reference sequence). The CDR3 reads CASSLGTREREDEQYF. Written as DNA, the CDR3 is TGTGCCAGCAGCTTAGGCACTAGGGAGCGGGAGGACGAGCAGTACTTC. The full variable domain, rest sourced from reference TRBV13 and TRBJ2-7, is AAGVIQSPRHLIKEKRETATLKCYPIPRHDTVYWYQQGPGQDPQFLISFYEKMQSDKGSIPDRFSAQQFSDYHSELNMSSLELGDSALYFCASSLGTREREDEQYFGPGTRLTVT.

The V call is TRBV29-1, the J call TRBJ1-2; maybe TRBD1 (6 bases). Trimming removed 5 bases at V and 5 bases at J, with 24 bases between. CDR3 length: 16 residues. CDR1 is SQVTM, CDR2 ANQGSEA, per germline. As DNA, the CDR3 is TGCAGCGTTCTGTCGGGCGGGGGCGGTAGAAGTTATGGCTACACCTTC. Amino acid sequence: CSVLSGGGGRSYGYTF.

The genes are TRBV30 and TRBJ1-2; no clear D. This CDR3 comprises 13 residues. The V gene lost 1 base and the J gene lost 8 bases, with 14 bases spanning the gap. Germline V gene lookup returns CDR1 GTSNPN and CDR2 SVGIG (reference sequence). The CDR3 spells CAWSGDRIGGYTF. For the CDR3, the DNA is TGTGCCTGGAGTGGGGATCGAATCGGCGGCTACACCTTC.

CDR3: CSVGASFGTGVTEAFF. The CDR3 bases are TGCAGCGTTGGTGCTTCGTTTGGGACAGGGGTCACTGAAGCTTTCTTT. The chain couples TRBV29-1 to TRBJ1-1, with 10 nucleotides matching TRBD1. The CDR3 has 16 amino acids. V lost 4 bases, J lost 4 bases, and 12 bases stayed unmatched. The germline V gene encodes CDR1 SQVTM and CDR2 ANQGSEA.

This chain joins TRBV9 and TRBJ1-4; 7 nucleotides line up with TRBD1. The CDR3 sequence is 15 residues long. Trimming took 0 bases from V and 7 from J; bases not matched to a gene: 6. The germline CDR1 and CDR2 sequences are SGDLS and YYNGEE. Here the CDR3 DNA reads TGTGCCAGCAGCGTAGGGACAGGCGTCCTTGAAAAACTGTTTTTT. Amino acid sequence: CASSVGTGVLEKLFF.

This clone was picked up a small number of times. This chain connects TRBV7-2 to TRBJ1-5; D not resolved. Trimming removed 5 bases from V and 7 bases from J, with 15 bases in between. This CDR3 region has 14 residues. Germline CDR1 and CDR2: SGHTA and FQGNSA. CDR3 bases: TGTGCCAGCAGCGTTGATTCGAGCTACCAGCCCCAGCATTTT. Translation gives CASSVDSSYQPQHF. Based on the CDR3 plus reference TRBV7-2 and TRBJ1-5, the full variable domain is GAGVSQSPSNKVTEKGKDVELRCDPISGHTALYWYRQSLGQGLEFLIYFQGNSAPDKSGLPSDRFSAERTGGSVSTLTIQRTQQEDSAVYLCASSVDSSYQPQHFGDGTRLSIL.

This chain uses TRBV27 with TRBJ2-1; possible D gene TRBD1, 5 bases. V lost 9 bases and J 15 bases, leaving 15 bases between the germline ends. This CDR3 is 10 amino acids long. Germline V gene lookup returns CDR1 MNHEY and CDR2 SMNVEV (reference sequence). The CDR3, as DNA: TGTGCCAGATTGGGGCCTGGGCGGTTCTTC. Its protein product is CARLGPGRFF.

The chain couples TRBV25-1 to TRBJ1-1, with D possibly being TRBD1 (6 bases). Trimming shortened V by 4 bases and J by 7 bases, and 13 bases separated the two germline ends. The germline gives CDR1 MGHDK, CDR2 SYGVNS. The CDR3 contains 13 residues. The CDR3 DNA reads TGTGCCAGCAGTGGATGGACAGAAGATGAAGCTTTCTTT. Translating it yields CASSGWTEDEAFF.

V gene TRBV7-2 combines with J gene TRBJ1-2; a weak D match, TRBD1 (6 bases). This CDR3 contains 15 residues. In germline, CDR1 is SGHTA, CDR2 FQGNSA. V lost 2 bases, J lost 2 bases, and 12 bases lay in between. DNA of the CDR3: TGTGCCAGCAGCTTAAGGACAGCTACAAACTATGGCTACACCTTC. Translating gives CASSLRTATNYGYTF.